These 10 T cell receptor beta chains came from one sample sequenced in a study of shared clonotypes between healthy human individuals. Clones were sequenced by immunoSEQ multiplex PCR, and TCRdb holds only the in-frame ones, with some missing. The sample yields some 2.3 million clones, about 92% seen once. The sequencing input was naive CD4+ T cells from PBMCs. Subset given: CD45RA+ positively selected. The receptors shown here come from a man between 18 and 29 years old in good health. Some clones in this sample may be carry-over from other donors' samples.

The chain joins TRBV5-8 to TRBJ2-1; TRBD2 matches 11 bases. The V segment lost 2 bases and the J segment 6 bases; nucleotides outside the gene matches: 7. This CDR3 is built from 16 residues. In germline, CDR1 is SGHTS, CDR2 YDEGEE. DNA of the CDR3: TGTGCCAGCAGCTTAGGACTAGCGGGTAATCGCAATGAGCAGTTCTTC. This translates into CASSLGLAGNRNEQFF.

With respect to this clone: The sample holds other DNA sequences that translate to the same CDR3. This chain connects TRBV30 to TRBJ1-1; 7 bases agree with TRBD1. Trimming cost V 2 bases and J 5 bases; bases outside gene matches: 5. Looked up from germline, CDR1 is GTSNPN and CDR2 is SVGIG (reference sequence). This CDR3 has 13 amino acids. The CDR3 here is CAWSSQGGTEAFF. As DNA, the CDR3 is TGTGCCTGGAGTTCTCAGGGGGGAACTGAAGCTTTCTTT.

V is TRBV18 and J is TRBJ1-2, with D possibly matching TRBD1 (5 bases). V was trimmed by 1 base and J by 4 bases, leaving 10 bases between them. This CDR3 is 14 amino acids long. Germline loops: CDR1 KGHSH, CDR2 LQKENI. In DNA, the CDR3 is TGTGCCAGCTCACCACTGGGGCTCGCCTATGGCTACACCTTC. Its translation is CASSPLGLAYGYTF.

The rearrangement uses TRBV20-1 and TRBJ1-2; D is unresolved. The CDR3 covers 11 residues. With 3 bases removed from V and 8 bases from J, the gap between germline ends came to 10 bases. Germline V lookup: CDR1 DFQATT, CDR2 SNEGSKA (reference sequence). Here the CDR3 DNA reads TGCAGTGCTAGTGCCCGGGAAGGCTACACCTTC. Its protein product is CSASAREGYTF.

The chain carries TRBV18 and TRBJ1-5; D is uncertain. The V end was cut by 3 bases, the J end by 7 bases, with 13 bases between. Germline V gene sequence: CDR1 KGHSH, CDR2 LQKENI. The CDR3 has 14 amino acids. CDR3 nucleotide sequence: TGTGCCAGCTCACCCGGGGATCCCCTCCAGCCCCAGCATTTT. Translation: CASSPGDPLQPQHF. Together with reference TRBV18 and TRBJ1-5, the CDR3 gives the full variable domain: NAGVMQNPRHLVRRRGQEARLRCSPMKGHSHVYWYRQLPEEGLKFMVYLQKENIIDESGMPKERFSAEFPKEGPSILRIQQVVRGDSAAYFCASSPGDPLQPQHFGDGTRLSIL.

The rearrangement joins TRBV2 to TRBJ2-7, with 8 bases lining up with TRBD1. CDR1 and CDR2 (germline): SNHLY, FYNNEI. Trimming removed 5 bases from V and 1 base from J; junction bases left unmatched: 13. The CDR3 has 17 residues. The CDR3 DNA reads TGTGCCAGCAGTTCCTGGAGATACAGGGGGGAGTCCTACGAGCAGTACTTC. It codes for CASSSWRYRGESYEQYF. The complete variable domain, with remaining parts taken from reference TRBV2 and TRBJ2-7, reads EPEVTQTPSHQVTQMGQEVILRCVPISNHLYFYWYRQILGQKVEFLVSFYNNEISEKSEIFDDQFSVERPDGSNFTLKIRSTKLEDSAMYFCASSSWRYRGESYEQYFGPGTRLTVT.

The chain joins TRBV5-6 to TRBJ2-7, with 11 bases identical to TRBD2. Germline-derived CDR1 and CDR2 are SGHDT and YYEEEE. This CDR3 has 17 amino acids. The ends lost 4 bases at V and 2 bases at J; junction bases unmatched: 11. In nucleotides, the CDR3 is TGTGCCAGCAGCCTGAGGGGACTAGCGGCTATAACCTACGAGCAGTACTTC. Translating it yields CASSLRGLAAITYEQYF.

The rearrangement uses TRBV27 and TRBJ1-4; 11 bases are shared with TRBD1. The ends lost 11 bases at V and 7 bases at J; junction bases unmatched: 6. The CDR3 has 13 residues. The germline V gene has CDR1 MNHEY and CDR2 SMNVEV (reference sequence). CDR3 nucleotides: TGTGCCGGACAGGGGGCGCTTGGTGAAAAACTGTTTTTT. The encoded protein is CAGQGALGEKLFF.

The CDR3 reads CASSWTSGTQQYF. CDR3 bases: TGTGCCAGCAGTTGGACTAGCGGGACTCAGCAGTACTTC. The chain has TRBV27 and TRBJ2-7; TRBD2 aligns across 12 bases. The CDR3 spans 13 residues. From germline, CDR1 is MNHEY and CDR2 SMNVEV (reference sequence). The V and J ends lost 4 bases and 8 bases, in that order; junction bases with no gene match: 3.

The CDR3 DNA reads TGTGCCAGCTCTCGACAGGCCCCAACTAATGAAAAACTGTTTTTT. Translating it yields CASSRQAPTNEKLFF. The gene calls are TRBV18 and TRBJ1-4; D possibly corresponds to TRBD1 (6 bases). Germline assignment: CDR1 KGHSH and CDR2 LQKENI. This CDR3 spans 15 amino acids. With 6 bases removed from V and 0 bases from J, the gap between germline ends came to 11 bases.